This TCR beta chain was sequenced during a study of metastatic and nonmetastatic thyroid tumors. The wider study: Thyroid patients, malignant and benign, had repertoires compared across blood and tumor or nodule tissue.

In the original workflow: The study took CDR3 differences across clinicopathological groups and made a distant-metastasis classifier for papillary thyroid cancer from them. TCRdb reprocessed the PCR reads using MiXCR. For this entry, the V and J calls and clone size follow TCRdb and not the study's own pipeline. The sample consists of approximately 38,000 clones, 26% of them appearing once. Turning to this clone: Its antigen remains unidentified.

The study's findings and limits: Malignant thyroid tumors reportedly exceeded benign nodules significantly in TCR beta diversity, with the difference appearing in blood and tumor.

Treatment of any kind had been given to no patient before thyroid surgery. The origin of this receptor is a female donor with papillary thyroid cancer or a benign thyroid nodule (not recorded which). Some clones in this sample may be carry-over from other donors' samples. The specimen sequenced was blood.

For the CDR3, the DNA is TGTGCCAGCAAAAACTTGGGGAGAGGCTATGGCTACACCTTC. Amino acids: CASKNLGRGYGYTF. This chain joins TRBV27 and TRBJ1-2; D uncertain. The CDR3 has 14 amino acids. The V end lost 7 bases, the J end lost 4 bases, and 16 bases lay between the germline ends. Germline CDR1 and CDR2: MNHEY and SMNVEV (reference sequence).